These 16 T cell receptor beta chains came from one sample sequenced in a study of molecular identifiers for immune sequencing clone quantification. TCRdb independently ran MiXCR on the PCR reads; one entry per CDR3 protein. In the table there are some 320,000 distinct CDR3 sequences, roughly a fifth of which are singletons. Material for sequencing was naive CD8+ T cells from blood, with Jurkat cell RNA spiked in. The subset: FACS-sorted CD8+CD4-CCR7+CD45RA+ naive T cells. These TCRs come from a human donor in good health. Some libraries in this study had Jurkat cell RNA spiked in.

The gene calls are TRBV19 and TRBJ1-2, with D unresolved. The germline V and J ends were trimmed by 3 bases and 1 base, with 12 bases remaining between them. CDR1 and CDR2 from the germline V gene are LNHDA and SQIVND (reference sequence). The CDR3 consists of 15 residues. CDR3 protein: CASSIFSGDNYGYTF. The CDR3 region has the DNA TGTGCCAGTAGTATTTTCTCAGGTGATAACTATGGCTACACCTTC.

This clonotype was seen more than once but under ten times. It may be a read error: a sequence one base away is much more abundant. The conserved phenylalanine or tryptophan normally closing the CDR3 is absent here, so this likely arose from a read error. The J gene is TRBJ1-2, the V gene TRBV2; no clear D. Germline CDR1 is SNHLY and CDR2 is FYNNEI. This CDR3 spans 14 amino acids. V was pared by 2 bases and J by 2 bases, with 9 bases between. The CDR3 nucleotides are TGTGCCAGCAGTGAAACCTTCCCCAACTATGGCTACACCATC. It yields the protein CASSETFPNYGYTI.

Worth noting for this clonotype: A much larger clone lies a single base off, so this may be a read error. The V call is TRBV9, the J call TRBJ2-5, with D perhaps TRBD2 (6 bases). Germline V gene sequence: CDR1 SGDLS, CDR2 YYNGEE. The CDR3 runs 14 residues. Trimming left V 4 bases short and J 4 bases short, with 14 bases between. The CDR3 coding sequence is TGTGCCAGCAGCCTAGGAGGTAGCGGAGAGACCCAGTACTTC. Protein sequence: CASSLGGSGETQYF.

This clonotype was counted many times. The chain recombines TRBV7-3 with TRBJ2-5; 7 bases fit TRBD2. Losses at the gene ends were 5 bases for V and 2 bases for J; bases not matched to a gene: 11. Per the germline V gene, CDR1 is SGHTA and CDR2 is FQGTGA. The CDR3 extends over 16 amino acids. The CDR3 nucleotides are TGTGCCAGCAGCCCGGGTGGAGCGGGGTTACAAGAGACCCAGTACTTC. Translating gives CASSPGGAGLQETQYF. Drawing the rest from reference TRBV7-3 and TRBJ2-5, the complete variable domain is GAGVSQTPSNKVTEKGKYVELRCDPISGHTALYWYRQSLGQGPEFLIYFQGTGAADDSGLPNDRFFAVRPEGSVSTLKIQRTERGDSAVYLCASSPGGAGLQETQYFGPGTRLLVL.

The V and J genes are TRBV4-1 and TRBJ1-6, with D perhaps TRBD1 (5 bases). The CDR3 consists of 17 residues. Per the germline V gene, CDR1 is MGHRA and CDR2 is YSYEKL. Trimming pared 2 bases from V and 0 bases from J, leaving 11 bases between. CDR3 nucleotide sequence: TGCGCCAGCAGCCAAAGCAGGGTACACTCCTATAATTCACCCCTCCACTTT. It encodes CASSQSRVHSYNSPLHF.

This clonotype showed up many times. The CDR3 here is CASSLGGQTYEQYF. In DNA, the CDR3 is TGTGCCAGCAGTTTGGGGGGGCAGACCTACGAGCAGTACTTC. The V and J genes are TRBV6-6 and TRBJ2-7, with D tentatively TRBD2 (7 bases). V lost 4 bases and J lost 2, with 12 bases in between. CDR3 length: 14 amino acids. Germline CDR1 MNHNY, CDR2 SVGAGI (reference sequence).

This clonotype occurred many times. The chain carries TRBV6-6 and TRBJ1-5; no clear D gene. The CDR3 covers 13 residues. With 7 bases removed from V and 0 bases from J, the gap between germline ends came to 7 bases. Germline CDR1 reads MNHNY; CDR2 reads SVGAGI (reference sequence). CDR3 sequence: CASNSNSNQPQHF. The DNA for the CDR3 is TGTGCCAGCAATTCAAATAGCAATCAGCCCCAGCATTTT.

The chain has TRBV19 and TRBJ2-3, with TRBD2 matching over 9 bases. CDR1 and CDR2 from the germline V gene are LNHDA and SQIVND (reference sequence). The CDR3 is 16 amino acids. V was clipped by 1 base and J by 0 bases; unmatched bases: 2. The CDR3 DNA reads as TGTGCCAGTAGTATAGCACTAGCGGGTAGCACAGATACGCAGTATTTT. This sequence encodes CASSIALAGSTDTQYF.

In this sample, this clonotype turned up a few times. A much larger clonotype is one base distant, so this may be a read error. The V and J genes are TRBV27 and TRBJ1-1; D might be TRBD1 (5 bases). Germline V gene lookup returns CDR1 MNHEY and CDR2 SMNVEV (reference sequence). This CDR3 contains 14 residues. CDR3 in amino acids: CASSFYGTNTGAFF. Written as DNA, the CDR3 is TGTGCCAGCAGTTTTTACGGGACTAACACTGGAGCTTTCTTT.

This clonotype appeared many times. At one end, the junction sequence differs from germline, possibly due to a read error. The chain joins TRBV5-1 to TRBJ1-1; 7 nucleotides line up with TRBD1. The CDR3 is made up of 14 amino acids. Germline CDR1 SGHRS, CDR2 YFSETQ. The CDR3 reads CASSLVGGNTEAFF. The CDR3 DNA reads as TGTGCCAGCAGTTTAGTAGGGGGCAACACTGAAGCTTTCTTT.

In this sample, this clonotype turned up many times. DNA for the CDR3: TGTGCCAGCAGTCTAATCTTCTCTGGGGCCAACGTCCTGACTTTC. The encoded protein is CASSLIFSGANVLTF. The chain carries TRBV27 and TRBJ2-6; D remains unclear. This CDR3 is 15 amino acids long. Between the trimmed V and J ends, which lost 5 bases and 0 bases, there was a span of 8 bases. Germline V gene data show CDR1 as MNHEY and CDR2 as SMNVEV (reference sequence).

This clonotype was detected many times. The V call is TRBV5-1, the J call TRBJ2-3, with D possibly TRBD1 on 5 matching bases. V lost 6 bases to trimming and J lost 2 bases, with 13 bases between them. Germline V gene sequence: CDR1 SGHRS, CDR2 YFSETQ. The CDR3 extends over 14 amino acids. CDR3 amino acids: CASTGQDTTDTQYF. The CDR3 DNA follows: TGCGCCAGCACCGGACAAGATACCACAGATACGCAGTATTTT.

The rearrangement links TRBV20-1 to TRBJ2-7; a possible D gene is TRBD2 (5 bases). Trimming removed 0 bases at V and 3 bases at J, with 15 bases between. The CDR3 is 15 amino acids. The V gene's germline CDR1 is DFQATT and CDR2 SNEGSKA (reference sequence). As DNA, the CDR3 is TGCAGTGCTAGAGATGGAGGTTATCGAGGCTACGAGCAGTACTTC. Translation: CSARDGGYRGYEQYF.

Comment on this clonotype: A much larger clone is a single base away; this may be a read error. The chain joins TRBV5-1 to TRBJ1-1; 9 bases align to TRBD1. The CDR3 consists of 14 residues. V dropped 4 bases and J dropped 8; count of bases not matched to a gene: 9. Germline CDR1 SGHRS, CDR2 YFSETQ. The DNA of the CDR3 is TGCGCCAGCAGCATTCTCGGGACAGGGATGGAAGCTTTCTTT. Translation gives CASSILGTGMEAFF.

Ten or more counts support this clonotype. The V gene is TRBV9, the J gene TRBJ1-2, with no clear D. V lost 3 bases and J 1 base, leaving 10 bases between the germline ends. The CDR3 has 14 amino acids. CDR1 SGDLS and CDR2 YYNGEE come from the germline V gene. CDR3 nucleotides: TGTGCCAGCAGCGCCGGTACACTTAACTATGGCTACACCTTC. Amino acids: CASSAGTLNYGYTF.

This chain connects TRBV4-3 to TRBJ2-1; D is perhaps TRBD1 (5 bases). Germline CDR1 and CDR2: LGHNA and YSLEER. This CDR3 is 14 amino acids long. With 4 bases removed from V and 2 bases from J, the gap between germline ends came to 9 bases. CDR3 DNA: TGCGCCAGCAGCCCCGACAGAACCTACAATGAGCAGTTCTTC. Its translation is CASSPDRTYNEQFF.